The 9 T cell receptor beta chains below all came from one sample that was sequenced in a study of blood T cell repertoires in COVID-19. Produced via immunoSEQ multiplex PCR; TCRdb's table is partial and in-frame only. The sample has hundreds of thousands of clones, more than 75% seen once. Sequencing input: PBMCs or T cells enriched from blood (not recorded which). Receptors originate from a man in his 60s who had recovered from COVID-19.

The rearrangement joins TRBV6-1 to TRBJ1-5; weak D call: TRBD1 (6 bases). Germline CDR1 and CDR2: MNHNS and SASEGT. This CDR3 contains 14 residues. Trimming shortened V by 3 bases and J by 2 bases, and 8 bases separated the two germline ends. CDR3 DNA: TGTGCCAGCAGTGACACAGGGCGCAATCAGCCCCAGCATTTT. Its translation: CASSDTGRNQPQHF.

Regarding this clone: At the DNA level, this CDR3 is encoded by other sequences in the same sample as well. The rearrangement links TRBV27 to TRBJ1-1; a weak D match, TRBD1 (5 bases). Trimming removed 5 bases from V and 1 base from J, with 8 bases in between. Germline values: CDR1 MNHEY, CDR2 SMNVEV (reference sequence). The CDR3 runs 13 residues. The CDR3: CASSLTGNTEAFF. CDR3 nucleotides: TGTGCCAGCAGTCTTACAGGGAACACTGAAGCTTTCTTT.

The chain couples TRBV6-6 to TRBJ1-1, with 7 bases fitting TRBD1. Germline CDR1 MNHNY, CDR2 SVGAGI (reference sequence). V was clipped by 2 bases and J by 5 bases; unmatched bases: 5. The CDR3 spans 14 residues. The CDR3 DNA sequence: TGTGCCAGCAGTTACCCAGAGACAGGGACTGAAGCTTTCTTT. Translated, it gives CASSYPETGTEAFF.

This clone has a single count. Additional DNA sequences in this sample encode the identical CDR3. V usage is TRBV27 and J usage is TRBJ1-1; no firm D call. The CDR3 spans 13 residues. Germline V lookup: CDR1 MNHEY, CDR2 SMNVEV (reference sequence). Trimming took off 2 bases at V and 1 base at J, with 5 bases between the two ends. For the CDR3, the DNA is TGTGCCAGCAGTTTAGCAGGGAACACTGAAGCTTTCTTT. Amino acid sequence: CASSLAGNTEAFF.

The CDR3 sequence is CASSPEAGRNSPLHF. The CDR3 DNA follows: TGTGCCAGCTCACCCGAGGCAGGGCGCAATTCACCCCTCCACTTT. This chain connects TRBV18 to TRBJ1-6; possibly TRBD1 for D (5 bases). Trimming took 3 bases from V and 7 from J, leaving 13 bases between them. The CDR3 sequence is 15 residues long. Germline V gives CDR1 KGHSH, CDR2 LQKENI.

V gene TRBV28 combines with J gene TRBJ1-2; D is possibly TRBD1 (5 bases). The CDR3 consists of 15 residues. CDR1 is MDHEN and CDR2 is SYDVKM in the germline V gene. Trimming shortened V by 6 bases and J by 3 bases, and 17 bases separated the two germline ends. CDR3 sequence reads: CASRPGKGSHYGYTF. As DNA, the CDR3 is TGTGCCAGCAGACCTGGAAAGGGGTCGCACTATGGCTACACCTTC.

This chain connects TRBV18 to TRBJ2-1, with 12 bases identical to TRBD1. J lost 9 bases, V lost 5 bases, and 8 bases had no gene match. CDR1 is KGHSH, CDR2 LQKENI, per germline. This CDR3 region has 15 residues. The CDR3 bases are TGTGCCAGCTCAGCCAGGGGACAGGGGGCGAGTGAGCAGTTCTTC. This sequence encodes CASSARGQGASEQFF.

This sequence joins TRBV9 and TRBJ1-6; D is unresolved. The germline V gene has CDR1 SGDLS and CDR2 YYNGEE. The CDR3 runs 16 residues. Between the trimmed V and J ends, which lost 0 bases and 9 bases, there was a span of 16 bases. CDR3 sequence: CASSVGNPGVGSPLHF. The CDR3 DNA reads as TGTGCCAGCAGCGTAGGGAACCCGGGAGTGGGTTCACCCCTCCACTTT.

V gene TRBV5-1 combines with J gene TRBJ2-5; 9 bases fit TRBD2. J was trimmed by 5 bases and V by 5 bases; bases with no gene match: 10. This CDR3 spans 15 amino acids. Germline V CDR1 and CDR2: SGHRS, YFSETQ. The CDR3 bases are TGCGCCAGCAGGAAAAGCGGGAGGCCTCTGGAGACCCAGTACTTC. Translation: CASRKSGRPLETQYF. Full variable domain (rest looked up from reference TRBV5-1 and TRBJ2-5): KAGVTQTPRYLIKTRGQQVTLSCSPISGHRSVSWYQQTPGQGLQFLFEYFSETQRNKGNFPGRFSGRQFSNSRSEMNVSTLELGDSALYLCASRKSGRPLETQYFGPGTRLLVL.